There are a few counts of the clone carrying this T cell receptor (beta chain). The time point is: sample taken at primary tumor resection. Without sorting, whole RNA was sequenced from tumor, nontumor lung or frozen PBMC. The data belong to a study of spatial heterogeneity in lung cancer. Trimming removed 7 bases from V and 2 bases from J, with 12 bases in between. This CDR3 has 13 amino acids. Germline CDR1 is ENHRY and CDR2 is SYGVKD. One entry per CDR3 protein, called by TCRdb with MiXCR from the 5' RACE reads. The table includes nearly 15,000 distinct CDR3 sequences, over 6.5% detected once. Here the sequenced sample was PBMCs, taken at surgery. This TCR came from a female donor with early-stage non-small cell lung cancer. The V and J genes are TRBV10-3 and TRBJ2-7; D assignment may be TRBD1 or TRBD2 (5 bases each). CDR3 nucleotide sequence: TGTGCCATCACGCGAGGGGAAACCTACGAGCAGTACTTC. Amino acids: CAITRGETYEQYF.